The 16 T cell receptor beta chains in this list originate from one sample, sequenced in a study of blood T cells in healthy people across ages (dated by TCRdb to the mid-2010s). Receptors were amplified or captured by 5' RACE. Sequencer: Illumina HiSeq 2500. A second 7 to 11 cycle PCR used a sample-barcoded 5' primer and a J-beta primer mix. Using fastp at Q25 and MiXCR, TCRdb reprocessed the public reads and kept productive beta chains. Every distinct CDR3 protein forms one entry, paired with its most common genes and DNA. Here the sample has 890,000 or so distinct CDR3 sequences; around 62% occur a single time. The ten most abundant clones make up about a quarter of the sample. Sequencing was performed on blood. These TCRs come from a man aged 25-45 years in good health.

In this sample, this clonotype turned up a few times. The CDR3 DNA follows: TGTGCCAGCAGTCTACGGGACTATTCGGCAGATACGCAGTATTTT. Protein product: CASSLRDYSADTQYF. The chain has TRBV12-3 or TRBV12-4 and TRBJ2-3; 7 positions agree with TRBD2. The CDR3 extends over 15 amino acids. V was pared by 5 bases and J by 4 bases, with 9 bases of the junction left unmatched.

In DNA, the CDR3 is TGCAGTGCTAACCCGACAGGGACCTACGAGCAGTACTTC. Translated, it gives CSANPTGTYEQYF. The V and J genes are TRBV20-1 and TRBJ2-4; 7 bases agree with TRBD1. The end of the DNA is better explained by TRBJ2-7, so the J call may be wrong. This CDR3 is built from 13 residues. Looked up from germline, CDR1 is DFQATT and CDR2 is SNEGSKA (reference sequence).

The gene calls are TRBV29-1 and TRBJ2-1, with D perhaps matching TRBD2 (6 bases). The germline V gene has CDR1 SQVTM and CDR2 ANQGSEA. V was pared by 5 bases and J by 4 bases, with 18 bases between. The CDR3 extends over 15 amino acids. The CDR3, as DNA: TGCAGCGTTTTGGGCGGGGTGAACCCTTACAATGAGCAGTTCTTC. This sequence encodes CSVLGGVNPYNEQFF.

V and J are TRBV3-1 and TRBJ2-5, with TRBD2 identical over 12 bases. Germline values: CDR1 LGHDT, CDR2 YNNKEL (reference sequence). J was trimmed by 0 bases and V by 4 bases; bases with no gene match: 15. The CDR3 is 20 residues long. The CDR3 nucleotides read TGTGCCAGCAGCCGCAGGGGTTCTATCGGGACTAGCGGGTACCAAGAGACCCAGTACTTC. It is translated as CASSRRGSIGTSGYQETQYF.

This clonotype occurred a few times. V gene TRBV6-1 combines with J gene TRBJ2-7; the D is unclear. Trimming took 6 bases from V and 6 from J, leaving 21 bases between them. The CDR3 length is 15 residues. The germline gives CDR1 MNHNS, CDR2 SASEGT. In DNA, the CDR3 is TGTGCCAGCAGACTATCTTTCACGTACCAAGGCGAGCAGTACTTC. It encodes CASRLSFTYQGEQYF.

This rearrangement joins TRBV5-1 to TRBJ1-5; TRBD1 matches 10 bases. This CDR3 spans 13 amino acids. The germline CDR1 and CDR2 sequences are SGHRS and YFSETQ. J was trimmed by 9 bases and V by 5 bases; bases with no gene match: 5. The CDR3 protein is CASSSTGGMPQHF. CDR3 nucleotides: TGCGCCAGCAGTTCGACAGGGGGCATGCCCCAGCATTTT.

This clonotype was seen more than once but under ten times. J is TRBJ2-5 and V is TRBV5-6; the D gene is possibly TRBD2 (6 bases). Germline assignment: CDR1 SGHDT and CDR2 YYEEEE. There are 13 residues in the CDR3. The V and J ends lost 5 bases and 3 bases respectively, with 11 bases between them. In DNA, the CDR3 is TGTGCCAGCAGGTCCGGGGGTGAAGAGACCCAGTACTTC. It yields the protein CASRSGGEETQYF. Full variable domain (outside the CDR3, taken from reference TRBV5-6 and TRBJ2-5): DAGVTQSPTHLIKTRGQQVTLRCSPKSGHDTVSWYQQALGQGPQFIFQYYEEEERQRGNFPDRFSGHQFPNYSSELNVNALLLGDSALYLCASRSGGEETQYFGPGTRLLVL.

The V and J genes are TRBV5-1 and TRBJ2-7; 9 positions match TRBD1. Germline V gene lookup returns CDR1 SGHRS and CDR2 YFSETQ. With 4 bases clipped from V and 1 base from J, the junction kept 6 bases outside the gene matches. The CDR3 extends over 15 amino acids. CDR3 residues: CASSHRTGESYEQYF. CDR3 in DNA: TGCGCCAGCAGCCACCGGACAGGGGAATCCTACGAGCAGTACTTC.

This sequence joins TRBV12-3 or TRBV12-4 and TRBJ2-6; D is perhaps TRBD2 (5 bases). The V gene lost 9 bases and the J gene lost 2 bases, with 14 bases spanning the gap. This CDR3 contains 15 residues. CDR3 residues: CASLSDGAGANVLTF. DNA of the CDR3: TGTGCCAGTCTGTCCGACGGGGCTGGGGCCAACGTCCTGACTTTC.

The chain uses TRBV24-1 and TRBJ2-1; maybe TRBD1 (5 bases). The CDR3 is 14 amino acids. The V and J ends lost 5 bases and 5 bases respectively, with 12 bases between them. Germline V gives CDR1 KGHDR, CDR2 SFDVKD. The CDR3 is CATSGWTLDNEQFF. CDR3 DNA: TGTGCCACCAGTGGCTGGACACTTGACAATGAGCAGTTCTTC.

The rearrangement links TRBV30 to TRBJ2-3; D possibly corresponds to TRBD2 (5 bases). CDR1 GTSNPN and CDR2 SVGIG come from the germline V gene (reference sequence). Trimming pared 0 bases from V and 14 bases from J, leaving 12 bases between. The CDR3 runs 11 residues. Written as DNA, the CDR3 is TGTGCCTGGAGTGTTGGAGGCCCAGCGTATTTT. Its protein is CAWSVGGPAYF.

V gene TRBV12-3 or TRBV12-4 combines with J gene TRBJ1-4, with D perhaps TRBD1 (6 bases). Deletions cut 5 bases from V and 3 bases from J, with 10 bases between. The CDR3 totals 14 residues. For the CDR3, the DNA is TGTGCCAGCAGTATACAGGGTTCTAATGAAAAACTGTTTTTT. Its translation: CASSIQGSNEKLFF.

In this sample, this clonotype turned up many times. The junction departs from the called germline gene at one end, perhaps through a read error. CDR3 nucleotides: TGTGCCAGCAGTTTAGACTACCAAGAGACCCAGTACTTC. Protein product: CASSLDYQETQYF. The V and J genes are TRBV7-2 and TRBJ2-5; D is undetermined. The CDR3 is 13 residues long. CDR1 and CDR2 from the germline V gene are SGHTA and FQGNSA.

This clonotype was seen a handful of times. The gene calls are TRBV7-9 and TRBJ2-1, with D perhaps matching TRBD1 (6 bases). The CDR3 sequence is 13 residues long. The germline V gene has CDR1 SEHNR and CDR2 FQNEAQ (reference sequence). The V and J ends lost 4 bases and 5 bases respectively, with 9 bases between them. The chain's CDR3 is CASSSGQNNEQFF. The CDR3 nucleotides read TGTGCCAGCAGCTCCGGACAGAACAATGAGCAGTTCTTC.

The chain combines TRBV5-1 with TRBJ2-5; D remains ambiguous. This CDR3 spans 14 amino acids. The germline CDR1 and CDR2 sequences are SGHRS and YFSETQ. Trimming pared 0 bases from V and 3 bases from J, leaving 9 bases between. For the CDR3, the DNA is TGCGCCAGCAGCTTGGACTCACAGAAAGAGACCCAGTACTTC. Its translation is CASSLDSQKETQYF.

The V gene is TRBV15, the J gene TRBJ2-7; TRBD1 aligns across 9 bases. Germline V gene sequence: CDR1 LNHNV, CDR2 YYDKDF (reference sequence). After removal of 8 bases from V and 3 bases from J, the junction contained 2 bases not matched to a gene. The CDR3 runs 12 residues. CDR3 in amino acids: CATAGQGYEQYF. The CDR3, as DNA: TGTGCCACCGCGGGACAGGGCTACGAGCAGTACTTC.